This T cell receptor beta chain was sequenced for a study of CD8+CD57+ T cells in acquired aplastic anemia. Study-level findings and limits: Patients showed no significant difference from controls in CD8+ Simpson's diversity.

Regarding this clonotype: Its antigen remains unknown.

This CDR3 spans 16 amino acids. Germline V gene sequence: CDR1 MGHDK, CDR2 SYGVNS. The ends lost 4 bases at V and 2 bases at J; junction bases unmatched: 8. It was patients with CD8+CD57+ cell expansion by flow cytometry who were chosen for sequencing. At the time of blood sampling, patients had not yet received any therapy. It was genomic DNA that served as the template for profiling TCR beta VDJ and CDR3. TCRdb re-analysed the reads in MiXCR, keeping a single row per CDR3 protein. The sample carries 260,000 or so distinct CDR3 sequences, approximately 50% recorded once. The sample taken for sequencing was sorted CD4+, CD8+, or CD8+CD57+ T cells (not recorded which) from PBMCs. This TCR was recovered from a human donor with aplastic anemia. The rearrangement joins TRBV25-1 to TRBJ2-1; 7 nucleotides match TRBD1. The CDR3 DNA follows: TGTGCCAGCAGTGCTCCTAGGACAGGACCCTACAATGAGCAGTTCTTC. This encodes CASSAPRTGPYNEQFF.